Below are 9 T cell receptor beta chains sequenced from a single sample in a study of long-term antiretroviral therapy in people with HIV. Sequencing used immunoSEQ v3.0 at survey level. The data were produced by immunoSEQ multiplex PCR, yet TCRdb's version contains in-frame clones alone and is incomplete. Of tens of thousands of clones listed, roughly 85% were seen once; the top ten hold over 10%. The sequences come from unsorted PBMCs, collected 1.1 years after starting antiretroviral therapy. These receptors all come from a man aged 18 to 35 with HIV.

The chain links TRBV7-2 to TRBJ1-3; tentative D call: TRBD1 (5 bases). CDR3 length: 15 amino acids. Germline loops: CDR1 SGHTA, CDR2 FQGNSA. V was trimmed by 0 bases and J by 2 bases, leaving 8 bases between them. CDR3 bases: TGTGCCAGCAGCTTAGCGGGGGAAGCTGGAAACACCATATATTTT. Translated, it gives CASSLAGEAGNTIYF. The full variable domain, with the rest looked up from reference TRBV7-2 and TRBJ1-3, is GAGVSQSPSNKVTEKGKDVELRCDPISGHTALYWYRQSLGQGLEFLIYFQGNSAPDKSGLPSDRFSAERTGGSVSTLTIQRTQQEDSAVYLCASSLAGEAGNTIYFGEGSWLTVV.

The CDR3: CASSAGVRNPSRNEQYF. The CDR3 DNA is TGTGCCAGCAGCGCAGGGGTTCGGAACCCATCAAGGAACGAGCAGTACTTC. The chain links TRBV7-9 to TRBJ2-7; the D gene is possibly TRBD1 (6 bases). Germline loops: CDR1 SEHNR, CDR2 FQNEAQ (reference sequence). Deletions cut 5 bases from V and 5 bases from J, with 25 bases between. This CDR3 spans 17 amino acids.

There are a few counts of this clone. V gene TRBV9 combines with J gene TRBJ1-2; possible D gene TRBD1, 5 bases. The germline V gene has CDR1 SGDLS and CDR2 YYNGEE. Trimming pared 4 bases from V and 6 bases from J, leaving 16 bases between. The CDR3 consists of 14 residues. The CDR3 reads CASSRPGYRDGYTF. The CDR3, as DNA: TGTGCCAGCAGCCGTCCAGGGTATAGGGATGGCTACACCTTC.

This sequence joins TRBV19 and TRBJ2-7, with D possibly matching TRBD2 (6 bases). The CDR3 runs to 13 residues. Trimming left V 4 bases short and J 4 bases short, with 11 bases between. Germline CDR1 is LNHDA and CDR2 is SQIVND (reference sequence). The CDR3 sequence: CASSSTSSYEQYF. The DNA of the CDR3 is TGTGCCAGTAGTAGTACTAGCTCTTACGAGCAGTACTTC.

The V call is TRBV5-8, the J call TRBJ2-7; D gene ambiguous. The CDR3 has 15 amino acids. Trimming removed 0 bases at V and 0 bases at J, with 10 bases between. The V gene's germline CDR1 is SGHTS and CDR2 YDEGEE. The DNA for the CDR3 is TGTGCCAGCAGCTTGGGAGTCTTCGACTCCTACGAGCAGTACTTC. Translation: CASSLGVFDSYEQYF.

The rearrangement uses TRBV2 and TRBJ2-5; D is unresolved. V was shortened by 1 base and J by 5 bases, with 11 bases between the two germline ends. The CDR3 consists of 14 residues. The germline V gene encodes CDR1 SNHLY and CDR2 FYNNEI. This CDR3 is CASSEELVGETQYF. The CDR3 DNA is TGTGCCAGCAGTGAAGAACTCGTGGGGGAGACCCAGTACTTC. The entire variable domain, with the rest obtained from reference TRBV2 and TRBJ2-5, is as follows: EPEVTQTPSHQVTQMGQEVILRCVPISNHLYFYWYRQILGQKVEFLVSFYNNEISEKSEIFDDQFSVERPDGSNFTLKIRSTKLEDSAMYFCASSEELVGETQYFGPGTRLLVL.

The rearrangement joins TRBV19 to TRBJ2-1, with unresolved D. The CDR3 is made up of 14 amino acids. V lost 1 base and J 5 bases, leaving 9 bases between the germline ends. Germline assignment: CDR1 LNHDA and CDR2 SQIVND (reference sequence). Here the CDR3 DNA reads TGTGCCAGTAGTATAGTTTCTACCCACAATGAGCAGTTCTTC. This translates into CASSIVSTHNEQFF.

The rearrangement joins TRBV28 to TRBJ1-4; perhaps TRBD1 as D (5 bases). Germline V gene data show CDR1 as MDHEN and CDR2 as SYDVKM. V was pared by 3 bases and J by 12 bases, with 14 bases between. CDR3 length: 13 residues. Here the CDR3 reads CASSFRAAGELFF. CDR3 DNA sequence: TGTGCCAGCAGTTTTCGGGCCGCGGGGGAACTGTTTTTT.

The table lists this clone with a few counts. V is TRBV28 and J is TRBJ1-2; maybe TRBD1 (5 bases). Germline V gene lookup returns CDR1 MDHEN and CDR2 SYDVKM. Trimming removed 6 bases from V and 4 bases from J, with 12 bases in between. There are 13 residues in the CDR3. The CDR3 DNA reads TGTGCCAGCAGCCGGGACGCCGCCTATGGCTACACCTTC. Its protein is CASSRDAAYGYTF.